Reported below is one T cell receptor beta chain. At one boundary the junction diverges from the germline segment, which might be a read error. TCRdb reprocessed the 5' RACE reads with MiXCR, giving one entry per CDR3 protein. The data hold fewer than 65,000 distinct CDR3 sequences, with approximately 10% observed a single time. The record originates from a study of neurological immune-mediated disorders. The CDR3 consists of 14 residues. Material for sequencing was PBMCs. The TCR comes from a man between 65 and 85 years old with HTLV-1-associated myelopathy (HAM/TSP). V gene TRBV12-3 or TRBV12-4 combines with J gene TRBJ2-4; no clear D gene. CDR3 protein: CASSLLGSGNNQYF. In nucleotides, the CDR3 is TGTGCCAGCAGTTTACTAGGTTCAGGAAACAATCAGTACTTC.